This T cell receptor beta chain is from a study of cytomegalovirus exposure and HLA in healthy donors. V dropped 5 bases and J dropped 0 bases, with 13 bases sitting between them. CDR1 MDHEN and CDR2 SYDVKM come from the germline V gene. The CDR3 is made up of 15 amino acids. Amplification used 60 Vbeta primers and 13 Jbeta primers. Method: immunoSEQ multiplex PCR; TCRdb's copy keeps in-frame clones and lacks some. The table has 130,000 or so clones, 8.5% seen once. Input material: PBMCs. The sequence was obtained from a man aged 40-50 years in good health and CMV-seronegative. The chain combines TRBV28 with TRBJ1-1, with no clear D. The DNA for the CDR3 is TGTGCCAGCAGTCGGGAGTCAGCCATGAACACTGAAGCTTTCTTT. Encoded protein: CASSRESAMNTEAFF.